This T cell receptor (beta chain) was sequenced in a study of blood T cell repertoires in COVID-19. Turning to the study itself: Samples taken during acute and convalescent COVID-19 were collected in the United States, Italy and Spain. PBMCs, B-cell-depleted T cells, or T cells were the source of the cDNA or gDNA that made up the material.

In the authors' methods: It was from reference gene primer amplification that nucleated cell counts were estimated. Here immunoSEQ multiplex PCR was the method, and the copy in TCRdb shows in-frame clones only, minus some. The V and J calls and clone size are taken from that table; D and trimming were inferred from the DNA. This repertoire shows some 120,000 clones, approximately 84% found once; its top ten account for under 2.5%. V was cut by 6 bases and J by 1 base, with 8 bases left in between. Germline V gene sequence: CDR1 MGHRA, CDR2 YSYEKL. The CDR3 spans 13 residues. The chain uses TRBV4-1 and TRBJ2-3, with D possibly TRBD1 on 5 matching bases. The specimen sequenced was peripheral blood. This receptor was taken from a man between 65 and 85 years old with acute or convalescent COVID-19. The CDR3 DNA follows: TGCGCCAGCAGTTGGGGCCGCACAGATACGCAGTATTTT. The encoded protein is CASSWGRTDTQYF.